This T cell receptor beta chain was sequenced during a study of T cell changes during pregnancy in multiple sclerosis. Profiled with immunoSEQ multiplex PCR; TCRdb holds only in-frame clones, not every one. Here the sample spans about 97,000 clones, more than 85% being singletons. The receptor comes from a female donor with multiple sclerosis, enrolled in a pregnancy study. Sequencing used peripheral blood, obtained in the second trimester of pregnancy.

This CDR3 is CASSIEGRYEQYF. The CDR3 DNA is TGTGCCAGTAGTATAGAGGGCCGGTACGAGCAGTACTTC. The chain couples TRBV19 to TRBJ2-7, with unresolved D. The CDR3 is made up of 13 amino acids. Trimming took off 0 bases at V and 4 bases at J, with 7 bases between the two ends. Germline values: CDR1 LNHDA, CDR2 SQIVND (reference sequence). Complete variable domain (other parts from reference TRBV19 and TRBJ2-7): DGGITQSPKYLFRKEGQNVTLSCEQNLNHDAMYWYRQDPGQGLRLIYYSQIVNDFQKGDIAEGYSVSREKKESFPLTVTSAQKNPTAFYLCASSIEGRYEQYFGPGTRLTVT.